One sample yielded the 11 T cell receptor beta chains listed below, sequenced in a study of untreated major depressive disorder. Libraries were prepared by immunoSEQ multiplex PCR; TCRdb keeps only in-frame clonotypes and omits some of them. The sample shows 20,000 to 25,000 clones, approximately 87% of them seen only once. The sequencing input was CD4+ T cells from PBMCs. These receptors came from a woman aged 25 to 45 in good health.

V and J are TRBV18 and TRBJ1-6, with 7 bases matching TRBD1. The CDR3 contains 18 residues. Germline V gene lookup returns CDR1 KGHSH and CDR2 LQKENI. V shed 3 bases and J 6 bases; nucleotides not matched to a gene: 14. CDR3 in DNA: TGTGCCAGCTCACCCAACGGACCTAAGACAGGGAGTAATTCACCCCTCCACTTT. It codes for CASSPNGPKTGSNSPLHF.

The rearrangement links TRBV6-5 to TRBJ1-2, with 10 bases matching TRBD1. The CDR3 is 16 residues long. Germline lookup yields CDR1 MNHEY and CDR2 SVGAGI. V lost 4 bases and J lost 4; bases outside the gene matches: 9. The CDR3 is CASSSGTGEGSYGYTF. As DNA, the CDR3 is TGTGCCAGCAGTTCTGGGACAGGGGAAGGGAGCTATGGCTACACCTTC.

The CDR3 reads CASSLGGTRGNEQYF. The CDR3 region has the DNA TGTGCCAGCAGCTTAGGTGGGACTAGAGGCAACGAGCAGTACTTC. The V gene is TRBV11-3, the J gene TRBJ2-7, with 8 nucleotides matching TRBD2. Losses at the gene ends were 1 base for V and 5 bases for J; bases not matched to a gene: 7. This CDR3 is 15 amino acids long. Per the germline V gene, CDR1 is SGHNT and CDR2 is YENEEA.

In nucleotides, the CDR3 is TGTGCCAGCAGCTCCGGACAGGGGCGATTTTCCTACGAGCAGTACTTC. Protein: CASSSGQGRFSYEQYF. The gene calls are TRBV7-7 and TRBJ2-7; 9 bases line up with TRBD1. This CDR3 comprises 16 residues. Unmatched junction bases numbered 8, after V lost 4 bases and J lost 1 base. Looked up from germline, CDR1 is SSHAT and CDR2 is FNYEAQ (reference sequence).

This clone was found once. The V gene is TRBV13, the J gene TRBJ1-1; D unresolved. The V and J ends lost 5 bases and 4 bases respectively, with 11 bases between them. CDR1 is PRHDT, CDR2 FYEKMQ, per germline (reference sequence). The CDR3 length is 13 residues. CDR3 sequence reads: CASSARRSTEAFF. The CDR3, as DNA: TGTGCCAGCAGCGCCCGGAGGAGCACTGAAGCTTTCTTT.

The rearrangement joins TRBV19 to TRBJ1-2, with a possible D match to TRBD1 (5 bases). The germline CDR1 and CDR2 sequences are LNHDA and SQIVND (reference sequence). Trimming stripped 7 bases from V and 7 bases from J, with 16 bases between. CDR3 length: 13 residues. DNA for the CDR3: TGTGCCAGTATGGGGCCGGAGGAGAGTGGCTACACCTTC. Protein product: CASMGPEESGYTF.

The DNA of the CDR3 is TGCGCCAGCAGCCAGTCTTGGACAAACAATCAGCCCCAGCATTTT. This sequence encodes CASSQSWTNNQPQHF. The chain employs TRBV4-3 and TRBJ1-5; D is perhaps TRBD1 (5 bases). The germline V gene has CDR1 LGHNA and CDR2 YSLEER. The CDR3 has 15 amino acids. The V end lost 3 bases, the J end lost 3 bases, and 12 bases lay between the germline ends.

The chain couples TRBV29-1 to TRBJ2-3; no definite D call. Between the trimmed V and J ends, which lost 3 bases and 3 bases, there was a span of 10 bases. Germline V lookup: CDR1 SQVTM, CDR2 ANQGSEA. The CDR3 is 13 residues long. The CDR3 DNA reads TGCAGCGTTGAGGGTTATGGGACAGATACGCAGTATTTT. Its translation: CSVEGYGTDTQYF.

The CDR3 protein is CASSLRMVNEEKLFF. CDR3 DNA: TGTGCCAGCAGCTTACGGATGGTTAATGAGGAAAAACTGTTTTTT. The chain is built from TRBV13 and TRBJ1-4; D is unresolved. The germline CDR1 and CDR2 sequences are PRHDT and FYEKMQ (reference sequence). CDR3 length: 15 residues. Deletions cut 2 bases from V and 8 bases from J, with 15 bases between.

This chain uses TRBV4-3 with TRBJ2-1; TRBD2 is a possible D gene (6 bases). Trimming cost V 4 bases and J 2 bases, with 15 bases left between them. The CDR3 is 16 amino acids. Germline V gives CDR1 LGHNA, CDR2 YSLEER. The CDR3 sequence: CASSRYAGSTYNEQFF. The CDR3 nucleotides are TGCGCCAGCAGCCGGTATGCGGGGAGCACCTACAATGAGCAGTTCTTC.

The V call is TRBV5-6, the J call TRBJ1-1; D unresolved. The CDR3 runs to 12 residues. Trimming removed 5 bases at V and 4 bases at J, with 9 bases between. Germline values: CDR1 SGHDT, CDR2 YYEEEE. The DNA of the CDR3 is TGTGCCAGCAGGTCTTTTGGCACTGAAGCTTTCTTT. Its protein is CASRSFGTEAFF. Based on the CDR3 plus reference TRBV5-6 and TRBJ1-1, the full variable domain is DAGVTQSPTHLIKTRGQQVTLRCSPKSGHDTVSWYQQALGQGPQFIFQYYEEEERQRGNFPDRFSGHQFPNYSSELNVNALLLGDSALYLCASRSFGTEAFFGQGTRLTVV.